The source of this T cell receptor beta chain is a study of CD8 T cell repertoires and HIV-1 epitope variants. Study context: T cells were stimulated with Twenty-five Gag and Nef peptides separately. Separate from the cultures, 1M uncultured T cells served as baseline.

A word on this clone: Its antigen is not known.

Study conclusions and caveats: The TAALDMSHF plasma variant had no responses, unlike KF9 (about five clonotypes) and HW9 (one). Some ten antigen-specific TCR beta clonotypes were found; more than five seemed cross-reactive to variants.

The method was immunoSEQ multiplex PCR; TCRdb's version includes in-frame clones alone and lacks a portion of them. The sample lists 2,500 to 3,000 clones; approximately 76% were seen once. The CDR3 loop spans 17 amino acids. Trimming stripped 4 bases from V and 5 bases from J, with 21 bases between. Germline values: CDR1 MNHNS, CDR2 SASEGT. The specimen sequenced was cultured CD8+ T cells derived from PBMCs. The chain couples TRBV6-1 to TRBJ1-5, with a possible D match to TRBD1 (6 bases). This sequence originates from a male donor with HIV. This chain's CDR3 is CASSGPLGAGADQPQHF. DNA of the CDR3: TGTGCCAGCAGTGGCCCCCTTGGGGCGGGGGCGGATCAGCCCCAGCATTTT.